This is a list of T cell receptor beta chains from one sample in a study of blood T cell repertoires in COVID-19. Sequenced by immunoSEQ multiplex PCR; TCRdb stores in-frame clones only, minus some. The profile shows under 150,000 clones, around 80% of them singletons. The sequenced sample was peripheral blood. All receptors derive from a man in his sixties or seventies with acute or convalescent COVID-19. Each CDR3 is given with its conserved first and last residue. A D gene is named only where the DNA matches it firmly. Clone size, where shown, is once, few, many, or a class for clones that have expanded.

D	J	V	size	CDR3	DNA
TRBD2	TRBJ2-3	TRBV7-8	.	CASSSDNLAGISTDTQYF	TGTGCCAGCAGCTCTGACAATCTAGCGGGGATTAGCACAGATACGCAGTATTTT
TRBD2	TRBJ2-1	TRBV19	.	CASSITHSGGYNEQFF	TGTGCCAGTAGTATAACCCACAGCGGGGGCTACAATGAGCAGTTCTTC
TRBD1	TRBJ1-5	TRBV5-1	once	CASSLAGGSNQPQHF	TGCGCCAGCAGCTTGGCAGGGGGTAGCAATCAGCCCCAGCATTTT
.	TRBJ1-2	TRBV30	.	CAWSPHSYGYTF	TGTGCCTGGAGCCCACACAGTTATGGCTACACCTTC
TRBD1	TRBJ1-4	TRBV24-1	.	CATSETPGGKDEKLFF	TGTGCCACCAGTGAAACCCCAGGGGGCAAGGATGAAAAACTGTTTTTT
TRBD1	TRBJ1-5	TRBV14	once	CASSHQGQGRGQPQHF	TGTGCCAGCAGCCACCAGGGACAGGGACGCGGTCAGCCCCAGCATTTT
TRBD2	TRBJ2-4	TRBV15	.	CATSRERTSGNIQYF	TGTGCCACCAGCAGAGAGAGGACTAGCGGAAACATTCAGTACTTC
.	TRBJ1-2	TRBV24-1	.	CATQSRNRADGYTF	TGTGCCACCCAGTCTCGGAACAGGGCGGATGGCTACACCTTC
.	TRBJ1-2	TRBV4-2	.	CASSQDLGSRSYGYTF	TGTGCCAGCAGCCAAGATCTTGGTTCGCGGAGTTATGGCTACACCTTC
TRBD1	TRBJ1-1	TRBV18	.	CASSPGTGTRDTEAFF	TGTGCCAGCTCACCTGGGACAGGAACCCGGGACACTGAAGCTTTCTTT
.	TRBJ2-7	TRBV14	.	CAQRDNYDDEQYF	TGTGCTCAGCGCGATAATTACGACGACGAGCAGTACTTC
TRBD1	TRBJ1-2	TRBV6-6	.	CASSYVGPGGHYGYTF	TGTGCCAGCAGTTACGTCGGTCCAGGGGGGCACTATGGCTACACCTTC
.	TRBJ2-3	TRBV5-4	.	CASSIAGTDTQYF	TGTGCCAGCAGTATAGCGGGCACAGATACGCAGTATTTT
.	TRBJ1-5	TRBV6-6	.	CASSRDRYSNQPQHF	TGTGCCAGCAGTCGTGACAGGTATAGCAATCAGCCCCAGCATTTT
TRBD2	TRBJ2-1	TRBV10-1	once	CASSGLLAGGPGEQFF	TGCGCCAGCAGTGGACTACTAGCGGGGGGGCCAGGCGAGCAGTTCTTC
.	TRBJ2-3	TRBV7-6	.	CASSLGSKGTDTQYF	TGTGCCAGCAGCTTAGGTAGCAAGGGCACAGATACGCAGTATTTT
.	TRBJ2-3	TRBV28	.	CASSSPTRATSTDTQYF	TGTGCCAGCAGCTCACCTACTAGGGCCACCAGCACAGATACGCAGTATTTT
TRBD1	TRBJ2-1	TRBV29-1	.	CSVGRDRGTEQFF	TGCAGCGTCGGCCGGGACAGGGGGACTGAGCAGTTCTTC
TRBD2	TRBJ2-3	TRBV10-2	.	CASSSLAVTDTQYF	TGCGCCAGCAGCTCTCTAGCGGTCACAGATACGCAGTATTTT
.	TRBJ1-4	TRBV15	.	CATSRDTDSNEKLFF	TGTGCCACCAGCAGAGATACGGACAGTAATGAAAAACTGTTTTTT
TRBD1	TRBJ1-5	TRBV5-6	.	CASSPGQSNQPQHF	TGTGCCAGCAGCCCGGGACAGAGCAATCAGCCCCAGCATTTT
.	TRBJ2-7	TRBV11-3	.	CASSALRGSQQYF	TGTGCCAGCAGCGCGCTTAGGGGAAGCCAGCAGTACTTC
TRBD1	TRBJ2-3	TRBV29-1	.	CSVAQGGSDTQYF	TGCAGCGTTGCACAGGGGGGTTCAGATACGCAGTATTTT
TRBD2	TRBJ2-5	TRBV5-1	few	CASSPGTSREETQYF	TGCGCCAGCAGCCCCGGGACTAGCCGAGAAGAGACCCAGTACTTC